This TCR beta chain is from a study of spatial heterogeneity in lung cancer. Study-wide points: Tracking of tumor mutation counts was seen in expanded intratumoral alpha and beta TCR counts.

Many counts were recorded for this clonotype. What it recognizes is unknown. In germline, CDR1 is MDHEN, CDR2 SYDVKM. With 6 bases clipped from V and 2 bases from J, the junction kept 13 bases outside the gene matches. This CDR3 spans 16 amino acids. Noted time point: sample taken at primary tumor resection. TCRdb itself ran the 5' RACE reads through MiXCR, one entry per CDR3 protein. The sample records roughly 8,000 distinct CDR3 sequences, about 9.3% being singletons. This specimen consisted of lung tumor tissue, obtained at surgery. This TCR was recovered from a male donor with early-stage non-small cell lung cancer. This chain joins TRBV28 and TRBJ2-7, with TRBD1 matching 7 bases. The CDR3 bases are TGTGCCAGCAGAACACCGGTCGGACAGGCGGCCTACGAGCAGTACTTC. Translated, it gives CASRTPVGQAAYEQYF.